In this sample, the clone carrying this TCR beta chain turned up once. Distinct nucleotide sequences in the sample also encode this CDR3. CDR1 is SGHRS, CDR2 YFSETQ, per germline. Trimming stripped 4 bases from V and 2 bases from J, with 5 bases between. This CDR3 comprises 12 residues. The data derive from a study of cytomegalovirus exposure and HLA in healthy donors. 13 Jbeta primers and 60 Vbeta primers were used for the PCR. Repertoires were generated with immunoSEQ multiplex PCR, while TCRdb's copy carries only in-frame clones and drops some. The sample shows 150,000 or so clones, 60% to 80% of them seen only once.

V gene TRBV5-1 combines with J gene TRBJ2-3; D is undetermined. Sample: PBMCs. The clonotype was recovered from a female donor in good health and CMV-seronegative. The CDR3 nucleotides read TGCGCCAGCAGCCCCTCCACAGATACGCAGTATTTT. It is translated as CASSPSTDTQYF. The variable domain in full, completed from reference TRBV5-1 and TRBJ2-3, reads KAGVTQTPRYLIKTRGQQVTLSCSPISGHRSVSWYQQTPGQGLQFLFEYFSETQRNKGNFPGRFSGRQFSNSRSEMNVSTLELGDSALYLCASSPSTDTQYFGPGTRLTVL.